This TCR beta chain was identified during a study of shared clonotypes between healthy human individuals. As regards this clone: The antigen is undetermined. This specimen includes other DNA sequences encoding the same CDR3.

General study points: All-four-donor shared clonotypes had higher generation probabilities than non-shared clonotypes did.

In the CD4+ fraction, cells were divided into CD45RA+ naive and CD45RA-negative memory subsets. In germline, CDR1 is SGHRS, CDR2 YFSETQ. Trimming left V 2 bases short and J 6 bases short, with 9 bases between. This CDR3 region has 12 residues. Evenly divided among several immunoSEQ plates was the genomic DNA of each subset. Authors' processing steps: Filtering of immunoSEQ junctional sequences could not match full-length read filtering. Produced via immunoSEQ multiplex PCR; TCRdb's table is partial and in-frame only. V, J and clone size are those of that table, while D and trimming were read from the DNA. The table has 2,500,000 or so clones, around 90% seen once; the top ten hold 0.37%.

Material for sequencing was naive CD4+ T cells from PBMCs. Noted subset: CD45RA+ positively selected. The TCR sequence derives from a man younger than 35 in good health. Some clones in this sample may be carry-over from other donors' samples. The chain links TRBV5-1 to TRBJ2-7, with D possibly being TRBD1 (6 bases). CDR3 amino acids: CASSLQGSEQYF. The CDR3 nucleotides read TGCGCCAGCAGCTTACAGGGCTCCGAGCAGTACTTC.